A selection of T cell receptor beta chains follows, all from one sample in a study of T cells after yellow fever vaccination. TCRdb re-called the 5' RACE reads with MiXCR, one entry per CDR3 protein. The table lists 300,000 to 350,000 distinct CDR3 sequences, 4% to 5.5% of them singletons. The sequences come from PBMCs, collected 15 days after the yellow fever booster vaccination. The source is a young man who received the YFV17D yellow fever vaccine. Each CDR3 is given with its conserved first and last residue. A D gene is named only where the DNA matches it firmly. Clone size is given for some rows only: seen once, a few or many times, or a class if the clone is expanded.

- | 16 | TRBJ2-3 | TRBV7-9 | - | CASSFRLLTSTDTQYF | TGTGCCAGCAGCTTTCGCCTCCTAACTTCGACAGATACGCAGTATTTT
many | 16 | TRBJ2-1 | TRBV27 | TRBD2 | CASSFDSGGNYNEQFF | TGTGCCAGCAGTTTCGATAGCGGGGGCAACTACAATGAGCAGTTCTTC
few | 17 | TRBJ1-1 | TRBV10-3 | - | CAISESRGIRMNTEAFF | TGTGCCATCAGTGAGTCTAGGGGGATCCGAATGAACACTGAAGCTTTCTTT
many | 15 | TRBJ2-1 | TRBV28 | TRBD1 | CASSQPRPSGTEEFF | TGTGCCAGCAGCCAGCCGCGTCCATCCGGGACAGAAGAGTTCTTC
many | 17 | TRBJ2-3 | TRBV20-1 | TRBD2 | CSARVARGLAGSDTQYF | TGCAGTGCTAGAGTTGCGCGGGGACTAGCGGGGTCAGATACGCAGTATTTT
few | 14 | TRBJ2-1 | TRBV9 | - | CASSVGLLNNEQFF | TGTGCCAGCAGCGTGGGTCTACTCAACAATGAGCAGTTCTTC
few | 11 | TRBJ2-1 | TRBV14 | - | CASSHRSEQFF | TGTGCCAGCAGCCATCGGTCAGAGCAGTTCTTC
few | 11 | TRBJ1-1 | TRBV20-1 | - | CSAGGFYEAFF | TGCAGTGCGGGTGGTTTTTATGAAGCTTTCTTT
many | 12 | TRBJ2-5 | TRBV10-3 | - | CAISPQGGTQYF | TGTGCCATCAGCCCTCAGGGGGGGACCCAGTACTTC
few | 15 | TRBJ1-5 | TRBV28 | - | CASPSLVDSNQPQHF | TGTGCCAGTCCAAGCCTGGTGGATAGCAATCAGCCCCAGCATTTT
- | 15 | TRBJ1-6 | TRBV24-1 | - | CATSDRQRNNSPLHF | TGTGCCACCAGTGACCGACAGCGAAATAATTCACCCCTCCACTTT
many | 13 | TRBJ1-3 | TRBV12-3/TRBV12-4 | - | CASSFIAGNTIYF | TGTGCCAGCAGTTTTATAGCTGGAAACACCATATATTTT
many | 13 | TRBJ1-1 | TRBV20-1 | TRBD1 | CSARGQANTEAFF | TGCAGTGCTAGGGGACAGGCGAACACTGAAGCTTTCTTT
many | 14 | TRBJ2-1 | TRBV7-3 | - | CASSLGPEDNEQFF | TGTGCCAGCAGCTTAGGACCTGAAGACAATGAGCAGTTCTTC
few | 17 | TRBJ2-5 | TRBV6-6 | TRBD1 | CASSYTNLRTGSETQYF | TGTGCCAGCAGTTACACCAATCTGCGGACAGGGTCAGAGACCCAGTACTTC
many | 15 | TRBJ1-1 | TRBV7-9 | - | CASSLSLGGNTEAFF | TGTGCCAGCAGCCTGAGTCTAGGGGGGAACACTGAAGCTTTCTTT